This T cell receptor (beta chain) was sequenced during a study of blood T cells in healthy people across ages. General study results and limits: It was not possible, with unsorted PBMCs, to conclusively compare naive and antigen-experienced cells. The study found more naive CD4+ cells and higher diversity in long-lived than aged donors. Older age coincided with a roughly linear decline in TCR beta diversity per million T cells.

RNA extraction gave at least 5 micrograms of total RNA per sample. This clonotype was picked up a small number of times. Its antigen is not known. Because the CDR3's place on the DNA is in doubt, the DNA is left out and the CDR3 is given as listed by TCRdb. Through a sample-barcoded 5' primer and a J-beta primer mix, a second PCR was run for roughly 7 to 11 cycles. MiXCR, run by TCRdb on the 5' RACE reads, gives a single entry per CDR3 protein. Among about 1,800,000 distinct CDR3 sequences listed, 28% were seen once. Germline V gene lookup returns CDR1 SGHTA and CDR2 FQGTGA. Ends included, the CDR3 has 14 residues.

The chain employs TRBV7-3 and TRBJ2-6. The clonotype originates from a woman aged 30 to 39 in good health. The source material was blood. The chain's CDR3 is CASSSSHGANVLTF.